One and the same sample provided the 26 T cell receptor beta chains below, sequenced in a study of CD8+CD57+ T cells in acquired aplastic anemia. TCR beta VDJ and CDR3 profiles were obtained from a genomic DNA template. TCRdb re-analysed the reads in MiXCR, keeping a single row per CDR3 protein. The table lists about 220,000 distinct CDR3 sequences, roughly 35% of them singletons. The sequenced material came from sorted CD4+, CD8+, or CD8+CD57+ T cells (not recorded which) from PBMCs. The source is a human donor in good health, serving as a control.

This clonotype was found many times. V is TRBV5-1 and J is TRBJ2-7, with TRBD2 identical over 13 bases. Trimming cost V 4 bases and J 4 bases; bases outside gene matches: 2. From germline, CDR1 is SGHRS and CDR2 YFSETQ. This CDR3 contains 14 residues. CDR3 loop: CASSKGLAGYEQYF. The CDR3 coding sequence is TGCGCCAGCAGCAAGGGACTAGCGGGATACGAGCAGTACTTC.

This clonotype has at least ten counts. The chain combines TRBV9 with TRBJ1-1; D ambiguous. Trimming left V 3 bases short and J 8 bases short, with 14 bases between. This CDR3 is built from 13 residues. Germline assignment: CDR1 SGDLS and CDR2 YYNGEE. In nucleotides, the CDR3 is TGTGCCAGCAGCGCCCTCTGCGGCCCCGAAGCTTTCTTT. It specifies CASSALCGPEAFF.

This clonotype was found many times. This chain uses TRBV20-1 with TRBJ2-3; D possibly corresponds to TRBD2 (5 bases). CDR3 length: 11 residues. CDR1 is DFQATT, CDR2 SNEGSKA, per germline (reference sequence). V lost 7 bases and J 5 bases, leaving 10 bases between the germline ends. The CDR3 sequence is CSVLAGDTQYF. CDR3 DNA sequence: TGCAGTGTCCTAGCCGGAGATACGCAGTATTTT.

In this sample, this clonotype turned up many times. This chain uses TRBV20-1 with TRBJ1-3, with unresolved D. The V end was cut by 4 bases, the J end by 0 bases, with 10 bases between. The CDR3 runs 14 residues. Germline assignment: CDR1 DFQATT and CDR2 SNEGSKA (reference sequence). CDR3 loop: CSAMEANSGNTIYF. The DNA of the CDR3 is TGCAGTGCTATGGAGGCAAACTCTGGAAACACCATATATTTT.

The sample holds many counts of this clonotype. The chain links TRBV12-3 or TRBV12-4 to TRBJ1-1, with D tentatively TRBD1 (6 bases). This CDR3 is built from 12 residues. V was pared by 1 base and J by 8 bases, with 8 bases between. The CDR3 nucleotides read TGTGCCAGCAGTTTAGTAGGGACAGAAGCTTTCTTT. It encodes CASSLVGTEAFF.

This clonotype was counted between two and nine times. The chain links TRBV5-1 to TRBJ2-7; 16 positions agree with TRBD2. Per the germline V gene, CDR1 is SGHRS and CDR2 is YFSETQ. Trimming at V came to 4 bases and at J to 6 bases, leaving 10 bases not matched to a gene. The CDR3 has 17 amino acids. The CDR3 is CASSPYGTSGGAVEQYF. The CDR3 DNA follows: TGCGCCAGCAGCCCATATGGGACTAGCGGGGGGGCCGTCGAGCAGTACTTC.

V is TRBV7-2 and J is TRBJ2-5, with D hard to call. The CDR3 sequence is 16 residues long. The germline V gene has CDR1 SGHTA and CDR2 FQGNSA. The germline V and J ends were trimmed by 5 bases and 2 bases, with 18 bases remaining between them. The CDR3 reads CASSLSLQRPQETQYF. The DNA for the CDR3 is TGTGCCAGCAGCCTTAGTCTCCAGAGACCACAAGAGACCCAGTACTTC.

This clonotype was seen a handful of times. The V and J genes are TRBV6-1 and TRBJ1-2; 8 nucleotides agree with TRBD1. V shed 8 bases and J 2 bases; nucleotides not matched to a gene: 10. Germline-derived CDR1 and CDR2 are MNHNS and SASEGT. CDR3 length equals 15 residues. The CDR3: CASPDRASSNYGYTF. The CDR3 nucleotides read TGTGCCAGCCCGGACAGGGCCTCTTCAAACTATGGCTACACCTTC.

Comments on this clonotype: This may be a read error: a much more frequent sequence differs by one nucleotide. The CDR3 carries no conserved terminal phenylalanine or tryptophan, so it likely arises from a read error. The V call is TRBV20-1, the J call TRBJ2-3; unclear D gene. Trimming cost V 8 bases and J 4 bases, with 19 bases left between them. Germline V CDR1 and CDR2: DFQATT, SNEGSKA (reference sequence). The CDR3 contains 14 residues. The DNA of the CDR3 is TGCAGTACCACTGCCCGGTTGTCAGCAGATACGCAGTATCTT. Translated: CSTTARLSADTQYL.

This clonotype was recorded at least ten times. V gene TRBV6-1 combines with J gene TRBJ1-6; no clear D. Germline values: CDR1 MNHNS, CDR2 SASEGT. The CDR3 consists of 13 residues. The V end was cut by 6 bases, the J end by 6 bases, with 9 bases between. This CDR3 reads CASRINSNSPLHF. CDR3 DNA sequence: TGTGCCAGCAGGATAAATTCTAATTCACCCCTCCACTTT.

This clonotype was picked up many times. The chain uses TRBV7-3 and TRBJ2-7, with TRBD2 identical over 13 bases. This CDR3 has 14 residues. The junction had 4 bases not matched to a gene; V was cut back by 5 bases and J by 6 bases. Per the germline V gene, CDR1 is SGHTA and CDR2 is FQGTGA. CDR3 DNA: TGTGCCAGCAGCGACGGACTAGCGGGAGCCGAGCAGTACTTC. Amino acids: CASSDGLAGAEQYF.

Details on this clonotype: With a much larger clone just one base away, this may be a read error. The CDR3 DNA reads TGTGCCACTCGGAAGGGGAGCTCCTACAATGAGCAGTTCTTC. Its protein product is CATRKGSSYNEQFF. J is TRBJ2-1 and V is TRBV19; possibly TRBD1 or TRBD2 for D (5 bases each). From germline, CDR1 is LNHDA and CDR2 SQIVND (reference sequence). Trimming pared 10 bases from V and 0 bases from J, leaving 13 bases between. The CDR3 is 14 residues long.

This clonotype was counted between two and nine times. The V and J genes are TRBV2 and TRBJ1-2; no clear D. V was trimmed by 6 bases and J by 0 bases, leaving 11 bases between them. The CDR3 has 14 residues. From germline, CDR1 is SNHLY and CDR2 FYNNEI. CDR3 protein: CASRFSTTNYGYTF. For the CDR3, the DNA is TGTGCCAGCAGATTTTCGACCACTAACTATGGCTACACCTTC.

The chain is built from TRBV5-5 and TRBJ2-5, with D unclear. CDR3 length equals 14 residues. Germline V lookup: CDR1 SGHKS, CDR2 YYEKEE (reference sequence). V was clipped by 1 base and J by 1 base, with 8 bases between them. The CDR3 reads CASSLRPAQETQYF. In DNA, the CDR3 is TGTGCCAGCAGCTTGAGGCCAGCCCAAGAGACCCAGTACTTC. The whole variable domain, remainder taken from reference TRBV5-5 and TRBJ2-5, is DAGVTQSPTHLIKTRGQQVTLRCSPISGHKSVSWYQQVLGQGPQFIFQYYEKEERGRGNFPDRFSARQFPNYSSELNVNALLLGDSALYLCASSLRPAQETQYFGPGTRLLVL.

In the case of this clonotype: The junction departs from the called germline gene at one end, perhaps through a read error. The rearrangement joins TRBV11-1 to TRBJ1-3; no clear D. There are 19 residues in the CDR3. CDR1 SGHAT and CDR2 FQDESV come from the germline V gene (reference sequence). This chain's CDR3 is CAGSLEPRFRRETGNTIYF. The CDR3 DNA sequence: TGTGCCGGCAGCTTAGAGCCACGATTCCGGCGTGAAACTGGAAACACCATATATTTT.

The genes are TRBV4-1 and TRBJ1-4; D unclear. Trimming pared 1 base from V and 4 bases from J, leaving 19 bases between. Germline V gene lookup returns CDR1 MGHRA and CDR2 YSYEKL. This CDR3 has 18 residues. CDR3 protein: CASSQVPSLLSINEKLFF. CDR3 nucleotides: TGCGCCAGCAGCCAAGTCCCTTCACTTCTGTCCATTAATGAAAAACTGTTTTTT.

As concerns this clonotype: A much larger clone lies one base from this, so it may be a read error. V usage is TRBV9 and J usage is TRBJ1-1; no definite D call. This CDR3 contains 15 residues. Germline V lookup: CDR1 SGDLS, CDR2 YYNGEE. The CDR3 sequence: CASSSRSFVDTEASF. CDR3 nucleotides: TGTGCCAGCAGCTCCCGGTCTTTTGTTGACACTGAAGCTTCCTTT.

This clonotype was seen at least ten times. The chain joins TRBV7-2 to TRBJ2-2; D is ambiguous. The CDR3 contains 13 residues. CDR1 is SGHTA, CDR2 FQGNSA, per germline. Trimming pared 5 bases from V and 5 bases from J, leaving 9 bases between. CDR3 protein: CASSIDRTGELFF. In DNA, the CDR3 is TGTGCCAGCAGCATCGACCGGACCGGGGAGCTGTTTTTT.

This clonotype was found a few times. The chain couples TRBV2 to TRBJ2-7; 9 bases are shared with TRBD2. Germline V CDR1 and CDR2: SNHLY, FYNNEI. With V trimmed by 2 bases and J by 5 bases, 4 bases remained unmatched. The CDR3 length is 14 residues. The CDR3 coding sequence is TGTGCCAGCAGTGAATTTAGCGGGAGTGACGAGCAGTACTTC. Protein sequence: CASSEFSGSDEQYF.

This chain joins TRBV10-2 and TRBJ1-6, with 7 nucleotides matching TRBD1. The CDR3 is 14 amino acids. Germline assignment: CDR1 WSHSY and CDR2 SAAADI. Trimming took 5 bases from V and 10 from J; bases not matched to a gene: 8. The CDR3, as DNA: TGCGCCAGCAGTCCCGGACAGGCTAGGTCACCCCTCCACTTT. Translated: CASSPGQARSPLHF.

This clonotype was seen only once. The rearrangement links TRBV20-1 to TRBJ2-7; a possible D gene is TRBD2 (6 bases). The V and J ends lost 6 bases and 6 bases respectively, with 18 bases between them. The CDR3 length is 13 residues. Germline V gene sequence: CDR1 DFQATT, CDR2 SNEGSKA (reference sequence). CDR3 residues: CSAILRGRPEQYF. The DNA for the CDR3 is TGCAGTGCAATCCTACGTGGGAGGCCCGAGCAGTACTTC.

This chain joins TRBV9 and TRBJ2-1; D not resolved. The CDR3 totals 13 residues. CDR1 and CDR2 (germline): SGDLS, YYNGEE. V gave up 1 base and J gave up 8 bases, with 10 bases separating them. In nucleotides, the CDR3 is TGTGCCAGCAGCGTAAGGTTAGCTTATGAGCAGTTCTTC. Translating gives CASSVRLAYEQFF.

A single count supports this clonotype. The rearrangement links TRBV10-3 to TRBJ2-5, with TRBD1 identical over 8 bases. With the DNA end fitting TRBJ2-7 better, the J assignment may be wrong. The CDR3 runs to 13 residues. CDR1 ENHRY and CDR2 SYGVKD come from the germline V gene. In nucleotides, the CDR3 is TGTGCCATCAGCGGGACAGGTAACTACGAGCAGTACTTC. Translated: CAISGTGNYEQYF.

A remark on this clonotype: A much larger clone differs from this one at a single base, so this may be a read error. The rearrangement joins TRBV9 to TRBJ2-1, with D possibly TRBD2 on 5 matching bases. V was clipped by 2 bases and J by 5 bases, with 17 bases between them. From germline, CDR1 is SGDLS and CDR2 YYNGEE. CDR3 length: 16 amino acids. CDR3 DNA sequence: TGTGCCAGCAGCGTGACGGGTGGCGGAGGCCACAATGAGCAGTTCTTC. This gives the protein CASSVTGGGGHNEQFF. The full variable domain, its missing parts supplied by reference TRBV9 and TRBJ2-1, is DSGVTQTPKHLITATGQRVTLRCSPRSGDLSVYWYQQSLDQGLQFLIQYYNGEERAKGNILERFSAQQFPDLHSELNLSSLELGDSALYFCASSVTGGGGHNEQFFGPGTRLTVL.

For this clonotype: A read error may account for a junction end that differs from germline. This chain uses TRBV12-3 or TRBV12-4 with TRBJ2-5; D possibly corresponds to TRBD1 (5 bases). The CDR3 sequence is 15 residues long. The CDR3 here is CASSPRALGQGTQYF. The CDR3 nucleotides read TGTGCCAGCAGTCCCCGGGCTCTGGGGCAAGGGACCCAGTACTTC.

The J gene is TRBJ2-7, the V gene TRBV2; D might be TRBD2 (6 bases). CDR3 length: 13 amino acids. Germline V gene sequence: CDR1 SNHLY, CDR2 FYNNEI. V was clipped by 7 bases and J by 2 bases, with 12 bases between them. CDR3 nucleotides: TGTGCCAGCAACCCGGCGGGAACCTACGAGCAGTACTTC. Its translation is CASNPAGTYEQYF. The whole variable domain, remainder taken from reference TRBV2 and TRBJ2-7, is EPEVTQTPSHQVTQMGQEVILRCVPISNHLYFYWYRQILGQKVEFLVSFYNNEISEKSEIFDDQFSVERPDGSNFTLKIRSTKLEDSAMYFCASNPAGTYEQYFGPGTRLTVT.